The rows below give T cell receptor beta chains drawn from one sample of a study of cytomegalovirus exposure and HLA in healthy donors. Assay: immunoSEQ multiplex PCR; the TCRdb copy retains only in-frame clones and omits some. The sample records over 150,000 clones, about 80% being singletons. The sequenced material came from PBMCs. These receptors were collected from a young man in good health and CMV-seropositive. Each CDR3 is given with its conserved first and last residue. D genes are given only for firm matches. Clone size is not always given. Where it is, it says once, few, many or a class for expanded clones.

j_call v_call cdr3_length clone_size d_call cdr3_nt cdr3_aa
TRBJ2-3 TRBV5-4 17 once TRBD2 TGTGCCAGCAGCCCGAGGACTAGCGGGGTTGTCGTCGATACGCAGTATTTT CASSPRTSGVVVDTQYF
TRBJ2-7 TRBV2 13 . TRBD2 TGTGCCAGCACCACACTAGCGGGAAACGAGCAGTACTTC CASTTLAGNEQYF
TRBJ1-5 TRBV7-9 14 . . TGTGCCAGCAGGGGTGAGGGTAGCAATCAGCCCCAGCATTTT CASRGEGSNQPQHF
TRBJ2-3 TRBV4-1 15 . TRBD1 TGCGCCAGCAGCCTTCCGGGACAGGGAAGGGGTACGCAGTATTTT CASSLPGQGRGTQYF
TRBJ1-2 TRBV7-9 12 . . TGTGCCAGCACCACGGCAGGCTTGGGCTACACCTTC CASTTAGLGYTF
TRBJ2-5 TRBV27 15 . . TGTGCCAGCAGTTTCGGCAGGCTTCCTCAAGAGACCCAGTACTTC CASSFGRLPQETQYF
TRBJ2-5 TRBV5-1 16 . TRBD2 TGCGCCAGCAGCTTGGGTAGCGGGAGGGCCCAAGAGACCCAGTACTTC CASSLGSGRAQETQYF
TRBJ1-2 TRBV25-1 15 . TRBD1 TGTGCCAGCAGTGGTGGGACAGGGAATAACTATGGCTACACCTTC CASSGGTGNNYGYTF
TRBJ1-4 TRBV14 15 . TRBD1 TGTGCCAGCAGCCAAGAAGGACAGGGTCGAGAAAAACTGTTTTTT CASSQEGQGREKLFF
TRBJ2-1 TRBV7-8 15 . TRBD2 TGTGCCAGCAGACCCCCCAAGCGGGAGGGGAATGAGCAGTTCTTC CASRPPKREGNEQFF
TRBJ2-7 TRBV7-9 15 . TRBD1 TGTGCCAGCAGCTTATCCGGGACAGGGGTTCTCGAGCAGTACTTC CASSLSGTGVLEQYF
TRBJ2-1 TRBV7-2 12 . . TGTGCCAGCAGCCCTCCAGGTCTTGAGCAGTTCTTC CASSPPGLEQFF
TRBJ2-2 TRBV27 18 few TRBD2 TGTGCCAGCAGCGTGCGGGGACTAGCGGGAAGGGACACCGGGGAGCTGTTTTTT CASSVRGLAGRDTGELFF
TRBJ1-2 TRBV2 13 . . TGTGCCAGCAGTGAAGCTAACTCCTATGGCTACACCTTC CASSEANSYGYTF
TRBJ1-2 TRBV28 17 . . TGTGCCAGCAGTCCTCACCGGAAGGGCCGGAGGAACTATGGCTACACCTTC CASSPHRKGRRNYGYTF
TRBJ2-5 TRBV11-3 17 . . TGTGCCAGCAGCTCCCGTCAGGCGGCAGGAGGAGGAGAGACCCAGTACTTC CASSSRQAAGGGETQYF
TRBJ1-1 TRBV19 12 . . TGTGCCAGTAGGCGGGGGACGGTTGAAGCTTTCTTT CASRRGTVEAFF
TRBJ1-6 TRBV27 15 once TRBD1 TGTGCCAGCAGTATCGGGACAGGGGTAAGTTCACCCCTCCACTTT CASSIGTGVSSPLHF
TRBJ2-2 TRBV6-1 14 . . TGTGCCAGCAGTGCAGGGCCCAACACCGGGGAGCTGTTTTTT CASSAGPNTGELFF
TRBJ2-7 TRBV7-2 15 . . TGTGCCAGCAGCTTACAAGCGGAGAGCTCCTACGAGCAGTACTTC CASSLQAESSYEQYF
TRBJ2-7 TRBV25-1 16 . TRBD1 TGTGCCAGCAGTGAATGGGGGAGACAGGGCTCCTACGAGCAGTACTTC CASSEWGRQGSYEQYF
TRBJ2-7 TRBV6-1 12 . TRBD1 TGTGCCAGCACGGGACAGATTTACGAGCAGTACTTC CASTGQIYEQYF